The sequence of this T cell receptor (beta chain) was determined in a study of T-cell memory formation after mild COVID-19. The CDR3 has 14 amino acids. Looked up from germline, CDR1 is SNHLY and CDR2 is FYNNEI. V was trimmed by 6 bases and J by 2 bases, leaving 11 bases between them. MiXCR, run by TCRdb on the 5' RACE reads, gives a single entry per CDR3 protein. The data show about half a million distinct CDR3 sequences, around a sixth seen once. Study-wide points: CD8+ contracting clones occupied EMRA, while CD4+ ones occupied mainly CM and EM. The finding that pre-infection memory included some responding clones suggested that cross-reactive memory joined. Day 15 to 85 contracting clones showed balanced CD4/CD8; day 15 to 37 expanders favored CD4+. Proof of SARS-CoV-2 specificity was absent for the second-wave clones that crested on day 37.

With regard to this clonotype: The antigen remains unidentified.

The sample comprised PBMCs or a T cell subset sorted from them (not recorded which). The chain carries TRBV2 and TRBJ2-4; tentatively, D is TRBD1 (6 bases). This receptor was identified in an adult woman who had mild COVID-19 (a few samples of this study predate the infection). Cell type and time point are not known. In DNA form, the CDR3 reads TGTGCCAGCAGGAACAGGGTAACCAAAAACATTCAGTACTTC. This translates into CASRNRVTKNIQYF.